One sample yielded the 32 T cell receptor beta chains listed below, sequenced in a study of T cell changes during pregnancy in multiple sclerosis. Profiling relied on immunoSEQ multiplex PCR, and the TCRdb table lists in-frame clones only, not all of them. The sample consists of around 80,000 clones, about 93% of them appearing once. The input for sequencing was peripheral blood, taken in the second trimester of pregnancy. These receptors originate from a female donor in good health, enrolled as a control in a pregnancy study.

The CDR3: CASSQVAGVDTGELFF. The CDR3 DNA follows: TGCGCCAGCAGCCAAGTAGCGGGAGTGGACACCGGGGAGCTGTTTTTT. The rearrangement joins TRBV4-1 to TRBJ2-2; 9 bases are shared with TRBD2. V trimming: 1 base; J trimming: 3 bases; junction bases outside the gene matches: 3. Germline V gene data show CDR1 as MGHRA and CDR2 as YSYEKL. The CDR3 is made up of 16 amino acids.

This clone was seen just once. The V and J genes are TRBV2 and TRBJ2-1; TRBD2 matches at 12 bases. This CDR3 region has 16 residues. V shed 1 base and J 13 bases; nucleotides not matched to a gene: 11. CDR1 is SNHLY, CDR2 FYNNEI, per germline. CDR3 sequence reads: CASSEGGLAGGRQQFF. In DNA, the CDR3 is TGTGCCAGCAGTGAAGGAGGCCTAGCGGGAGGGCGGCAACAGTTCTTC. Using reference TRBV2 and TRBJ2-1 for the parts outside the CDR3, the full variable domain is EPEVTQTPSHQVTQMGQEVILRCVPISNHLYFYWYRQILGQKVEFLVSFYNNEISEKSEIFDDQFSVERPDGSNFTLKIRSTKLEDSAMYFCASSEGGLAGGRQQFFGPGTRLTVL.

This chain uses TRBV19 with TRBJ1-3; no definite D call. This CDR3 spans 15 amino acids. The germline V gene has CDR1 LNHDA and CDR2 SQIVND (reference sequence). Between the trimmed V and J ends, which lost 0 bases and 2 bases, there was a span of 8 bases. The chain's CDR3 is CASSIEAATGNTIYF. The CDR3 coding sequence is TGTGCCAGTAGTATAGAAGCTGCGACTGGAAACACCATATATTTT.

This clone was recorded only once. The CDR3 DNA reads as TGTGCCAGCAGATCCGAACATAGCAGGGCTCTCACCGGGGAGCTGTTTTTT. It translates to CASRSEHSRALTGELFF. This chain joins TRBV7-9 and TRBJ2-2, with D possibly TRBD1 on 5 matching bases. The CDR3 contains 17 residues. In germline, CDR1 is SEHNR, CDR2 FQNEAQ (reference sequence). V was shortened by 6 bases and J by 4 bases, with 21 bases between the two germline ends.

The genes are TRBV11-2 and TRBJ2-4; maybe TRBD1 (6 bases). The germline V gene encodes CDR1 SGHAT and CDR2 FQNNGV. This CDR3 is built from 16 residues. V shed 5 bases and J shed 0 bases, with 14 bases lying between them. CDR3 region: CASSTPDRLAKNIQYF. The DNA for the CDR3 is TGTGCCAGCAGCACCCCGGACAGATTAGCCAAAAACATTCAGTACTTC.

The V and J genes are TRBV5-6 and TRBJ2-7; 11 nucleotides align to TRBD2. J was trimmed by 7 bases and V by 0 bases; bases with no gene match: 6. The CDR3 consists of 15 residues. The germline CDR1 and CDR2 sequences are SGHDT and YYEEEE. CDR3 DNA: TGTGCCAGCAGCTTGGTGTTAGCGGGAGGGGGGGAGCAGTACTTC. Translation: CASSLVLAGGGEQYF.

The genes are TRBV28 and TRBJ2-7; TRBD1 agrees at 11 bases. V lost 0 bases, J lost 9 bases, and 13 bases stayed unmatched. This CDR3 is built from 17 residues. Germline values: CDR1 MDHEN, CDR2 SYDVKM. The CDR3 here is CASSLWGDRGGKRVQYF. Written as DNA, the CDR3 is TGTGCCAGCAGTTTATGGGGGGACAGGGGGGGAAAACGGGTGCAGTACTTC.

This clone has just one count. The rearrangement joins TRBV5-1 to TRBJ2-5, with D possibly matching TRBD1 (6 bases). CDR3 length: 14 residues. The germline V and J ends were trimmed by 4 bases and 2 bases, with 12 bases remaining between them. Germline V CDR1 and CDR2: SGHRS, YFSETQ. In nucleotides, the CDR3 is TGCGCCAGCAGCCAACAGGGTGTACAAGAGACCCAGTACTTC. Amino acids: CASSQQGVQETQYF.

The rearrangement uses TRBV28 and TRBJ2-7, with D uncertain. Between the trimmed V and J ends, which lost 9 bases and 3 bases, there was a span of 15 bases. The CDR3 sequence is 13 residues long. Germline CDR1 MDHEN, CDR2 SYDVKM. The CDR3 DNA follows: TGTGCCAGTACGCCCCCCCGCGGCTACGAGCAGTACTTC. As protein: CASTPPRGYEQYF.

Turning to this clone: Relative to the germline gene, one junction end is altered; a read error may explain this. The chain employs TRBV29-1 and TRBJ2-7; a possible D gene is TRBD2 (5 bases). The CDR3 runs 13 residues. Germline CDR1 reads SQVTM; CDR2 reads ANQGSEA. The CDR3 sequence: CSVRSAYSYGQYF. CDR3 nucleotides: TGCAGCGTACGTAGCGCTTACTCCTACGGGCAGTACTTC.

In DNA, the CDR3 is TGTGCCAGCAGTTCCCCCGGACTAGCGGGAGCGGAGCAGTTCTTC. It codes for CASSSPGLAGAEQFF. This chain connects TRBV27 to TRBJ2-1; 13 bases map to TRBD2. In germline, CDR1 is MNHEY, CDR2 SMNVEV (reference sequence). This CDR3 spans 15 amino acids. J was trimmed by 10 bases and V by 4 bases; bases with no gene match: 7.

This chain links TRBV7-8 with TRBJ2-2, with 9 nucleotides matching TRBD1. The CDR3 is made up of 15 amino acids. Germline CDR1 and CDR2: SGHVS and FQNEAQ. V trimming: 6 bases; J trimming: 0 bases; junction bases outside the gene matches: 2. Written as DNA, the CDR3 is TGTGCCAGCAGTCGACAGGGGGCGAACACCGGGGAGCTGTTTTTT. Translation gives CASSRQGANTGELFF.

This chain links TRBV11-2 with TRBJ2-7; 10 positions match TRBD1. This CDR3 spans 15 amino acids. V dropped 5 bases and J dropped 2; count of bases not matched to a gene: 6. Germline CDR1 SGHAT, CDR2 FQNNGV. CDR3 amino acids: CASSPLGTGAYEQYF. The CDR3 nucleotides are TGTGCCAGCAGCCCTCTAGGGACAGGGGCCTACGAGCAGTACTTC.

This clone was recorded once. This rearrangement joins TRBV5-4 to TRBJ1-2, with D unresolved. CDR3 length: 14 residues. Germline V gene lookup returns CDR1 SGHNT and CDR2 YYREEE (reference sequence). Between the trimmed V and J ends, which lost 4 bases and 4 bases, there was a span of 14 bases. The CDR3 loop is CASSRASSFYGYTF. The CDR3 DNA is TGTGCCAGCAGCAGGGCCTCTAGCTTCTATGGCTACACCTTC.

The chain carries TRBV7-2 and TRBJ2-7; 9 nucleotides agree with TRBD2. The CDR3 spans 14 residues. Germline lookup yields CDR1 SGHTA and CDR2 FQGNSA. The V gene end was trimmed by 5 bases and the J gene end by 3 bases; junction bases not matched to a gene: 5. CDR3 sequence (DNA): TGTGCCAGCAGCCGACTAGCGGACTACTACGAGCAGTACTTC. Its protein product is CASSRLADYYEQYF.

The rearrangement joins TRBV6-5 to TRBJ2-1, with D maybe TRBD2 (7 bases). Trimming took off 9 bases at V and 3 bases at J, with 15 bases between the two ends. The CDR3 consists of 14 residues. Germline CDR1 and CDR2: MNHEY and SVGAGI. Here the CDR3 reads CASGGGTLYNEQFF. The CDR3 bases are TGTGCCAGTGGGGGGGGGACACTCTACAATGAGCAGTTCTTC.

This clone turned up a few times. This chain joins TRBV5-1 and TRBJ1-1, with D possibly matching TRBD1 (6 bases). The CDR3 covers 13 residues. CDR1 is SGHRS and CDR2 is YFSETQ in the germline V gene. The V end was cut by 3 bases, the J end by 4 bases, with 10 bases between. In DNA, the CDR3 is TGCGCCAGCAGCTCACAAGGGGGCACTGAAGCTTTCTTT. Its protein product is CASSSQGGTEAFF.

J is TRBJ2-1 and V is TRBV19; tentative D call: TRBD1 (6 bases). The length of the CDR3 is 13 residues. The germline V and J ends were trimmed by 6 bases and 7 bases, with 13 bases remaining between them. The germline gives CDR1 LNHDA, CDR2 SQIVND (reference sequence). In DNA, the CDR3 is TGTGCCAGTAGCAGGGTAGGGGGAAATGAGCAGTTCTTC. This gives the protein CASSRVGGNEQFF.

The rearrangement links TRBV6-6 to TRBJ1-2; D perhaps matches TRBD1 (5 bases). Per the germline V gene, CDR1 is MNHNY and CDR2 is SVGAGI (reference sequence). The CDR3 extends over 15 amino acids. Deletions cut 2 bases from V and 6 bases from J, with 16 bases between. The CDR3 coding sequence is TGTGCCAGCAGTTACGCAAATGCAGGGATCGATGGCTACACCTTC. Protein product: CASSYANAGIDGYTF.

CDR3 residues: CASYSGTSVEQYF. CDR3 sequence (DNA): TGTGCCAGTTATAGCGGGACCTCCGTCGAGCAGTACTTC. The chain is built from TRBV28 and TRBJ2-7, with 8 bases matching TRBD2. This CDR3 is built from 13 residues. Germline values: CDR1 MDHEN, CDR2 SYDVKM. Unmatched junction bases numbered 10, after V lost 9 bases and J lost 6 bases.

This sequence joins TRBV5-4 and TRBJ2-1; TRBD2 matches at 10 bases. J lost 4 bases, V lost 4 bases, and 8 bases had no gene match. The CDR3 loop spans 16 amino acids. Germline CDR1 and CDR2: SGHNT and YYREEE (reference sequence). The CDR3 spells CASSGKTSGPYNEQFF. The CDR3 DNA sequence: TGTGCCAGCAGCGGGAAGACTAGCGGGCCTTACAATGAGCAGTTCTTC. The full variable domain, with the rest looked up from reference TRBV5-4 and TRBJ2-1, is ETGVTQSPTHLIKTRGQQVTLRCSSQSGHNTVSWYQQALGQGPQFIFQYYREEENGRGNFPPRFSGLQFPNYSSELNVNALELDDSALYLCASSGKTSGPYNEQFFGPGTRLTVL.

V usage is TRBV6-6 and J usage is TRBJ2-5; D gene uncertain. The germline gives CDR1 MNHNY, CDR2 SVGAGI (reference sequence). This CDR3 is built from 12 residues. V lost 6 bases and J lost 2, with 7 bases in between. In DNA, the CDR3 is TGTGCCAGCAGCCCCGGGCAAGAGACCCAGTACTTC. Protein product: CASSPGQETQYF.

The V call is TRBV7-2, the J call TRBJ2-7; TRBD2 matches at 13 bases. This CDR3 comprises 17 residues. The V and J ends lost 4 bases and 0 bases, in that order; junction bases with no gene match: 6. Germline assignment: CDR1 SGHTA and CDR2 FQGNSA. Here the CDR3 reads CASSSPRTSGSSYEQYF. Here the CDR3 DNA reads TGTGCCAGCAGCTCACCGAGGACTAGCGGGAGCTCCTACGAGCAGTACTTC.

The rearrangement joins TRBV10-3 to TRBJ2-7; weak D call: TRBD2 (5 bases). Per the germline V gene, CDR1 is ENHRY and CDR2 is SYGVKD. The CDR3 loop spans 13 amino acids. Trimming shortened V by 4 bases and J by 3 bases, and 10 bases separated the two germline ends. Here the CDR3 DNA reads TGTGCCATCAGTGGCGGAGGTTACTACGAGCAGTACTTC. Protein product: CAISGGGYYEQYF.

This clone was found once. This chain joins TRBV5-1 and TRBJ2-2; tentatively, D is TRBD2 (5 bases). The germline V gene has CDR1 SGHRS and CDR2 YFSETQ. Between the trimmed V and J ends, which lost 2 bases and 1 base, there was a span of 9 bases. The CDR3 loop spans 15 amino acids. CDR3 bases: TGCGCCAGCAGCTTCACTAGAAAGAACACCGGGGAGCTGTTTTTT. Encoded protein: CASSFTRKNTGELFF.

Only a few counts were recorded for this clone. The gene calls are TRBV7-2 and TRBJ1-1, with D tentatively TRBD1 (5 bases). Germline V gene lookup returns CDR1 SGHTA and CDR2 FQGNSA. Trimming removed 6 bases at V and 0 bases at J, with 11 bases between. The CDR3 contains 14 residues. In nucleotides, the CDR3 is TGTGCCAGCAGTCACGACAGCATGAACACTGAAGCTTTCTTT. This codes for CASSHDSMNTEAFF.

The rearrangement joins TRBV15 to TRBJ2-7; 7 positions match TRBD1. Germline CDR1 is LNHNV and CDR2 is YYDKDF (reference sequence). The J segment lost 5 bases and the V segment lost 0 bases, leaving 19 bases of the junction unmatched. The CDR3 loop spans 19 amino acids. CDR3 region: CATSRDYVFRGSRGNEQYF. As DNA, the CDR3 is TGTGCCACCAGCAGAGATTACGTCTTCAGGGGGTCAAGGGGAAACGAGCAGTACTTC.

The CDR3: CSVEWGDYNEQFF. The CDR3 DNA reads as TGCAGCGTTGAATGGGGAGACTACAATGAGCAGTTCTTC. The chain joins TRBV29-1 to TRBJ2-1, with D maybe TRBD2 (5 bases). Trimming took 2 bases from V and 3 from J, leaving 8 bases between them. This CDR3 spans 13 amino acids. Germline V gene data show CDR1 as SQVTM and CDR2 as ANQGSEA.

This chain links TRBV18 with TRBJ2-7; 8 bases match TRBD2. The CDR3 is made up of 14 amino acids. With V trimmed by 0 bases and J by 6 bases, 4 bases remained unmatched. Per germline, CDR1 KGHSH and CDR2 LQKENI. CDR3 sequence: CASSPPGLGTEQYF. For the CDR3, the DNA is TGTGCCAGCTCACCACCGGGACTAGGGACCGAGCAGTACTTC.

The J gene is TRBJ2-1, the V gene TRBV11-2; D is unresolved. The CDR3 covers 15 residues. Germline CDR1 is SGHAT and CDR2 is FQNNGV. Trimming pared 1 base from V and 0 bases from J, leaving 7 bases between. CDR3 bases: TGTGCCAGCAGCTTAGGGCGGAGCTCCTACAATGAGCAGTTCTTC. Its protein is CASSLGRSSYNEQFF.

J is TRBJ2-2 and V is TRBV11-2; 7 bases are a match to TRBD2. Germline V gene lookup returns CDR1 SGHAT and CDR2 FQNNGV. V lost 5 bases and J lost 4; bases outside the gene matches: 7. This CDR3 has 15 residues. In nucleotides, the CDR3 is TGTGCCAGCAGCCCCGGGACTACAGTCACCGGGGAGCTGTTTTTT. It encodes CASSPGTTVTGELFF.

The V gene is TRBV27, the J gene TRBJ1-1; D unclear. Germline V CDR1 and CDR2: MNHEY, SMNVEV (reference sequence). Between the trimmed V and J ends, which lost 5 bases and 0 bases, there was a span of 16 bases. This CDR3 region has 16 residues. The CDR3 protein is CASSALGWRMNTEAFF. The CDR3 DNA reads TGTGCCAGCAGTGCATTGGGGTGGAGGATGAACACTGAAGCTTTCTTT.